This T cell receptor beta chain was obtained from a study of blood T cell repertoires in COVID-19. As for the study in general: Sources were T cells, B-cell-depleted T cells, or PBMCs; the material itself was cDNA or gDNA.

Source study methods: Estimation of nucleated cell counts was performed using reference gene primer amplification. Only in-frame clones appear in the TCRdb table, and some are missing; sequencing was by immunoSEQ multiplex PCR. That table supplies the V and J calls and clone size; D and trimming were determined from the DNA. The sample gives about 120,000 clones, under 80% of which show up once; roughly 2.5% is in the top ten. Germline assignment: CDR1 SEHNR and CDR2 FQNEAQ (reference sequence). The CDR3 length is 13 residues. The V gene lost 4 bases and the J gene lost 4 bases, with 10 bases spanning the gap.

This receptor was identified in a man aged 45-65 years with acute or convalescent COVID-19. Sequenced: peripheral blood. The chain is built from TRBV7-9 and TRBJ1-2; D is perhaps TRBD1 (5 bases). CDR3 DNA: TGTGCCAGCAGCTCTATGGGGGGCTATGGCTACACCTTC. It is translated as CASSSMGGYGYTF. Using reference TRBV7-9 and TRBJ1-2 for the parts outside the CDR3, the full variable domain is DTGVSQNPRHKITKRGQNVTFRCDPISEHNRLYWYRQTLGQGPEFLTYFQNEAQLEKSRLLSDRFSAERPKGSFSTLEIQRTEQGDSAMYLCASSSMGGYGYTFGSGTRLTVV.